These 18 T cell receptor beta chains came from one sample sequenced in a study of blood T cell repertoires in COVID-19 (dated by TCRdb to 2020 to 2022). Library preparation employed the immunoSEQ multiplex PCR assay. The clones in this table, taken by TCRdb from immuneACCESS, are in-frame only. Not every clone is retained; where verified, under half of the shortfall comes from an unresolved V gene, and the cause of the rest is unknown. The table for this sample lists a few hundred thousand clones; under 85% of them were counted only once. Clones ranked in the top ten supply around 2% of the sample. Sequencing was performed on peripheral blood. The origin of the receptors is a man younger than 45 who had recovered from COVID-19.

V is TRBV14 and J is TRBJ2-7; TRBD2 matches 9 bases. CDR1 is SGHDN and CDR2 is FVKESK in the germline V gene. CDR3 length: 15 amino acids. The ends lost 1 base at V and 3 bases at J; junction bases unmatched: 4. The CDR3 DNA reads as TGTGCCAGCAGCCAAGGCGGGGGGGGGAACTACGAGCAGTACTTC. Protein product: CASSQGGGGNYEQYF.

The rearrangement joins TRBV6-5 to TRBJ1-2; 9 nucleotides line up with TRBD1. The CDR3 is made up of 13 amino acids. Per the germline V gene, CDR1 is MNHEY and CDR2 is SVGAGI. Trimming at V came to 8 bases and at J to 6 bases, leaving 7 bases not matched to a gene. The CDR3 sequence is CASQITGGDGYTF. In DNA form, the CDR3 reads TGTGCCAGCCAAATTACAGGGGGCGATGGCTACACCTTC.

J is TRBJ2-6 and V is TRBV10-3; 8 bases map to TRBD2. The CDR3 has 15 amino acids. Trimming cost V 8 bases and J 0 bases; bases outside gene matches: 3. Germline lookup yields CDR1 ENHRY and CDR2 SYGVKD. DNA of the CDR3: TGTGCCATCGCGGGGGGCTCCTCTGGGGCCAACGTCCTGACTTTC. This gives the protein CAIAGGSSGANVLTF.

This rearrangement joins TRBV6-6 to TRBJ1-5, with D perhaps matching TRBD1 (5 bases). Trimming removed 11 bases at V and 7 bases at J, with 18 bases between. This CDR3 is 13 amino acids long. Germline CDR1 MNHNY, CDR2 SVGAGI (reference sequence). CDR3 nucleotide sequence: TGTGCCGGGGCCGAGAATTCAGGGCAGCCCCAGCATTTT. Translated: CAGAENSGQPQHF.

The V call is TRBV11-2, the J call TRBJ2-7; a weak D match, TRBD1 (6 bases). CDR1 is SGHAT and CDR2 is FQNNGV in the germline V gene. The CDR3 covers 14 residues. V was cut by 8 bases and J by 2 bases, with 16 bases left in between. In DNA, the CDR3 is TGTGCCAGCGGTGGGGGCGTAAAGCCCTACGAGCAGTACTTC. This translates into CASGGGVKPYEQYF.

This chain uses TRBV6-5 with TRBJ1-2; D is perhaps TRBD1 (6 bases). The CDR3 sequence is 14 residues long. The ends were cut back, 7 bases at V and 1 base at J, with 13 bases in the middle. Germline values: CDR1 MNHEY, CDR2 SVGAGI. For the CDR3, the DNA is TGTGCCAGCACCCCCCGGACAGTTAACTATGGCTACACCTTC. This translates into CASTPRTVNYGYTF.

This clone showed up just once. The chain joins TRBV27 to TRBJ1-3; D not certain. The CDR3 totals 15 residues. Trimming took off 0 bases at V and 0 bases at J, with 6 bases between the two ends. The germline V gene encodes CDR1 MNHEY and CDR2 SMNVEV (reference sequence). The CDR3 bases are TGTGCCAGCAGTTTATCGTCGGGCTCTGGAAACACCATATATTTT. Translation gives CASSLSSGSGNTIYF.

The J gene is TRBJ2-7, the V gene TRBV6-5, with 7 bases lining up with TRBD2. V was clipped by 5 bases and J by 5 bases; unmatched bases: 9. The CDR3 sequence is 14 residues long. Germline loops: CDR1 MNHEY, CDR2 SVGAGI. Here the CDR3 DNA reads TGTGCCAGCAGTCCCCGGGGGGTTTCCGACGAGCAGTACTTC. Translation: CASSPRGVSDEQYF.

The CDR3 protein is CASSFRPSGGDNEQFF. The CDR3 DNA sequence: TGTGCCAGCAGCTTTAGGCCTAGCGGGGGGGACAATGAGCAGTTCTTC. The genes are TRBV4-2 and TRBJ2-1; 12 bases align to TRBD2. The CDR3 has 16 residues. With V trimmed by 5 bases and J by 5 bases, 7 bases remained unmatched. Germline V lookup: CDR1 LGHNA, CDR2 YNFKEQ.

This chain connects TRBV9 to TRBJ2-5; D call uncertain. The CDR3 covers 15 residues. Germline-derived CDR1 and CDR2 are SGDLS and YYNGEE. The ends were cut back, 0 bases at V and 5 bases at J, with 14 bases in the middle. The CDR3 loop reads CASSVAYEDWETQYF. In DNA, the CDR3 is TGTGCCAGCAGCGTAGCTTATGAGGATTGGGAGACCCAGTACTTC. Together with reference TRBV9 and TRBJ2-5, the CDR3 gives the full variable domain: DSGVTQTPKHLITATGQRVTLRCSPRSGDLSVYWYQQSLDQGLQFLIQYYNGEERAKGNILERFSAQQFPDLHSELNLSSLELGDSALYFCASSVAYEDWETQYFGPGTRLLVL.

The V gene is TRBV2, the J gene TRBJ1-5; 9 bases line up with TRBD1. The CDR3 has 15 residues. V lost 5 bases and J lost 0; bases outside the gene matches: 2. CDR1 and CDR2 from the germline V gene are SNHLY and FYNNEI. Here the CDR3 DNA reads TGTGCCAGCAGTAAGGACAGGGGTAGCAATCAGCCCCAGCATTTT. It translates to CASSKDRGSNQPQHF.

The chain has TRBV7-6 and TRBJ1-4; possible D gene TRBD1, 6 bases. The germline CDR1 and CDR2 sequences are SGHVS and FNYEAQ. This CDR3 has 15 residues. V was cut by 1 base and J by 11 bases, with 17 bases left in between. The CDR3 protein is CASSLVGRDQGKLFF. The DNA of the CDR3 is TGTGCCAGCAGCTTAGTGGGCAGGGACCAGGGGAAACTGTTTTTT.

The chain is built from TRBV6-5 and TRBJ1-1; D possibly corresponds to TRBD1 (5 bases). CDR1 MNHEY and CDR2 SVGAGI come from the germline V gene. Between the trimmed V and J ends, which lost 6 bases and 7 bases, there was a span of 9 bases. The CDR3 is made up of 11 amino acids. The CDR3 protein is CASRVGHEAFF. The CDR3 DNA is TGTGCCAGCAGAGTTGGACATGAAGCTTTCTTT.

The chain is built from TRBV10-3 and TRBJ1-1; 7 nucleotides agree with TRBD1. Germline CDR1 is ENHRY and CDR2 is SYGVKD. The length of the CDR3 is 14 residues. The J segment lost 1 base and the V segment lost 7 bases, leaving 6 bases of the junction unmatched. DNA of the CDR3: TGTGCCATCACCACGGGACAGCAGAACACTGAAGCTTTCTTT. It encodes CAITTGQQNTEAFF.

This clone was seen more than once but under ten times. The CDR3 is CSASDIAGGVYNEQFF. In DNA, the CDR3 is TGCAGTGCTAGTGATATAGCGGGGGGGGTCTACAATGAGCAGTTCTTC. The rearrangement links TRBV20-1 to TRBJ2-1; 11 bases align to TRBD2. CDR3 size: 16 residues. CDR1 and CDR2 (germline): DFQATT, SNEGSKA (reference sequence). Trimming cost V 3 bases and J 3 bases; bases outside gene matches: 7.

The CDR3 bases are TGTGCTAGTGCCACGCCCGAGGGGGTAGGGACCGGGGAGCTGTTTTTT. This gives the protein CASATPEGVGTGELFF. This chain uses TRBV12-5 with TRBJ2-2; D might be TRBD1 (6 bases). From germline, CDR1 is LGHNT and CDR2 FRNRAP. The CDR3 length is 16 residues. V dropped 7 bases and J dropped 5 bases, with 20 bases sitting between them.

This clone has a single count. The J gene is TRBJ2-2, the V gene TRBV7-2; TRBD2 aligns across 10 bases. The CDR3 spans 17 residues. Germline values: CDR1 SGHTA, CDR2 FQGNSA. The V gene end was trimmed by 5 bases and the J gene end by 0 bases; junction bases not matched to a gene: 6. This CDR3 reads CASSKSLAGANTGELFF. In DNA, the CDR3 is TGTGCCAGCAGCAAAAGCCTAGCGGGGGCGAACACCGGGGAGCTGTTTTTT.

The genes are TRBV5-4 and TRBJ1-4, with D possibly TRBD1 on 6 matching bases. The germline V gene has CDR1 SGHNT and CDR2 YYREEE (reference sequence). This CDR3 is built from 15 residues. Trimming cost V 2 bases and J 3 bases, with 11 bases left between them. CDR3 sequence (DNA): TGTGCCAGCAGCTTACAACAGGGCCCTAATGAAAAACTGTTTTTT. Protein sequence: CASSLQQGPNEKLFF.